The T cell receptor (beta chain) under discussion was sequenced for a study of blood T cell repertoires in COVID-19. Study details: In each case, the material was cDNA or gDNA derived from T cells, B-cell-depleted T cells, or PBMCs.

Source study methods: The assay estimated nucleated cells by amplifying reference gene primers. Measured with immunoSEQ multiplex PCR; TCRdb has only the in-frame clones, and not every one. V and J calls and clone size come straight from that table; D and trimming were deduced from the DNA. The sample consists of tens of thousands of clones, over 75% of them appearing once. The CDR3 has 13 residues. Trimming stripped 6 bases from V and 6 bases from J, with 11 bases between. The clonotype comes from a man older than 75 in a cohort sampled during active COVID-19. The sequencing sample was made of peripheral blood. This chain connects TRBV12-3 or TRBV12-4 to TRBJ2-2; possibly TRBD2 for D (6 bases). The CDR3 here is CASRPSGAGELFF. CDR3 DNA: TGTGCCAGCAGACCCTCGGGGGCCGGGGAGCTGTTTTTT.